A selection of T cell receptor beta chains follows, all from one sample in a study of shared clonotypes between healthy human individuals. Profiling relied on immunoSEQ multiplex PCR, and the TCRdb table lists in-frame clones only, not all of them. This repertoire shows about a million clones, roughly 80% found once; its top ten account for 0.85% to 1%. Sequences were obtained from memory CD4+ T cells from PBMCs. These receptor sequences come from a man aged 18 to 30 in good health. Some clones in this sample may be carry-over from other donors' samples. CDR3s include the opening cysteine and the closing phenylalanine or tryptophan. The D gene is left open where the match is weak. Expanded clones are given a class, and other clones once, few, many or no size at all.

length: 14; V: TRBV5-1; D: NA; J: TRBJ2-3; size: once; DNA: TGCGCCAGCCACCAGGGAGGTGAGGCAGATACGCAGTATTTT; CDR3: CASHQGGEADTQYF
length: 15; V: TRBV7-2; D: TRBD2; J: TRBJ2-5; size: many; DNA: TGTGCCAGCAGCTTACTGGGGACTAGGGAGGAGACCCAGTACTTC; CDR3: CASSLLGTREETQYF
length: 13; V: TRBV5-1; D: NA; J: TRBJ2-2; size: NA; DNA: TGCGCCAGCAGCTTGATTGGGGCCGGGGAGCTGTTTTTT; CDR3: CASSLIGAGELFF
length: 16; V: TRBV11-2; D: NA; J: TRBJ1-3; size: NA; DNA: TGTGCCAGCAGCTTAGACGACAGAGCCTCTGGAAACACCATATATTTT; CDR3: CASSLDDRASGNTIYF
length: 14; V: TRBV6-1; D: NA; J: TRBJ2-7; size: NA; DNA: TGTGCCAGCAGTCTACGGGAGGGGGCAAACGAGCAGTACTTC; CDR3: CASSLREGANEQYF
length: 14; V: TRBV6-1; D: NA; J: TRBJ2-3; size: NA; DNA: TGTGCCAGCACGGTTAGCAGCCGCACAGATACGCAGTATTTT; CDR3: CASTVSSRTDTQYF
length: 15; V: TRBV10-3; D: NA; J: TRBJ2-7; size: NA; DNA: TGTGCCATCAGCTCCCGCCAGGAGACAGGCGTCGAGCAGTACTTC; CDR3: CAISSRQETGVEQYF
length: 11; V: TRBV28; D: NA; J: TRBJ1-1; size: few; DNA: TGTGCCAGCGGAGGGAACACTGAAGCTTTCTTT; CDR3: CASGGNTEAFF
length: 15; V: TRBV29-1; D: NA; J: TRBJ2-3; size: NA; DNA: TGCAGCGTTGATCGGGGCCCCATGAGCACAGATACGCAGTATTTT; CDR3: CSVDRGPMSTDTQYF
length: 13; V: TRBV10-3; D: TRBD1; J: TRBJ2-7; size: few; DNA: TGTGCCATCAGTGGACAGGGTACCTACGAGCAGTACTTC; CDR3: CAISGQGTYEQYF
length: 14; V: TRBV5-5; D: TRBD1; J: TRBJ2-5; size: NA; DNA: TGTGCCAGCAGCGGCGACAGGGGCCAAGAGACCCAGTACTTC; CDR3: CASSGDRGQETQYF
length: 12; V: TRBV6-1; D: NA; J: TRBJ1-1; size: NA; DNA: TGTGCCAGCAGTTTGTCGTCCAGGGAAGCTTTCTTT; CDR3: CASSLSSREAFF
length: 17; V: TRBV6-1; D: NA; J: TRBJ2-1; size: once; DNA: TGTGCCAGCAGTGCGTCTGTAGAGGGCCTAAGGTACAATGAGCAGTTCTTC; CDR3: CASSASVEGLRYNEQFF
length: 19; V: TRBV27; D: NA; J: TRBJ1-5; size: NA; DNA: TGTGCCAGCAGTTTATACGATCCAAGGAGGGGGTATAGCAATCAGCCCCAGCATTTT; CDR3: CASSLYDPRRGYSNQPQHF
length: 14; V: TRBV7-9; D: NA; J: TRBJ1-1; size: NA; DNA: TGTGCCAGCTATCCAGGGACTGGGAACACTGAGGCTTTCTTT; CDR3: CASYPGTGNTEAFF
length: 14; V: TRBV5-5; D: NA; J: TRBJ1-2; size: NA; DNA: TGTGCCAGTAGCTTGGGACGTACGAACTATGGCTACACCTTC; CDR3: CASSLGRTNYGYTF
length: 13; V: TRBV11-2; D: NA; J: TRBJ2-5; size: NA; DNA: TGTGCCAGCAGCTTCGATATGCAAGAGACCCAGTACTTC; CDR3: CASSFDMQETQYF
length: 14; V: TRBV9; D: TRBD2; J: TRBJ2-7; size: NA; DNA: TGTGCCAGCAGCGTAGGACTAGCGGCCTACGAGCAGTACTTC; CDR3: CASSVGLAAYEQYF
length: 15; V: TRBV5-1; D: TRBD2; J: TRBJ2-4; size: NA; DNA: TGCGCCAGCAGCGTGACTAGCGGGAGGGGAAACATTCAGTACTTC; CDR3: CASSVTSGRGNIQYF
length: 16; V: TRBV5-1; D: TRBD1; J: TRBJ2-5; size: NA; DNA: TGCGCCAGCAGCTTGGTAGACAGGGGGCGGGAAGAGACCCAGTACTTC; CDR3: CASSLVDRGREETQYF
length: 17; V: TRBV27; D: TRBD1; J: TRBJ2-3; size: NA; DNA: TGTGCCAGCAGTTTATCAGCCGGGACAGGGGCGGCAGATACGCAGTATTTT; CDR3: CASSLSAGTGAADTQYF
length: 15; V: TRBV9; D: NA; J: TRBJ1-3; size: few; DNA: TGTGCCAGCAGCGTAGGAGCAGGGTCAGGAAACACCATATATTTT; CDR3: CASSVGAGSGNTIYF
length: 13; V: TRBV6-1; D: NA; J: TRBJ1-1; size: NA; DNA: TGTGCCAGCAAACGGGAGGGGGACACTGAAGCTTTCTTT; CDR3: CASKREGDTEAFF
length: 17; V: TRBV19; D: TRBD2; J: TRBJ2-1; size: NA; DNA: TGTGCCAGTAGTACCCGGACTAGCGGGAGGACCTACAATGAGCAGTTCTTC; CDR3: CASSTRTSGRTYNEQFF
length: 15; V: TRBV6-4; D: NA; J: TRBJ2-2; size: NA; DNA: TGTGCCAGCAGACCGGGACTGGCGAACACCGGGGAGCTGTTTTTT; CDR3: CASRPGLANTGELFF
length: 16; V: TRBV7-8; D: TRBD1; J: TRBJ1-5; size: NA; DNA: TGTGCCAGCAGCTTAGACAGGTTGACAGGGAGAGTGCCCCAGCATTTT; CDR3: CASSLDRLTGRVPQHF
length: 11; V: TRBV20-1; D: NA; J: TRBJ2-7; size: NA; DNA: TGCAGTGCTAGACGAGCCTACGAGCAGTACTTC; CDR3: CSARRAYEQYF
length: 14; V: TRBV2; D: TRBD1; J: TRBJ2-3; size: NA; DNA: TGTGCCAGCAGTGCGCAGGGGGACACAGATACGCAGTATTTT; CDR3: CASSAQGDTDTQYF
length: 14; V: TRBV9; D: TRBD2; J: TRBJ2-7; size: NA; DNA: TGTGCCAGCAGTGAGAGCGGGAATGGGTACGAGCAGTACTTC; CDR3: CASSESGNGYEQYF
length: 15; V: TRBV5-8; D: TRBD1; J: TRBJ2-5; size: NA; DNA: TGTGCCAGCAGCCTGCGTCGGTTGGACAGGAGAATGAGTTACTTC; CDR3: CASSLRRLDRRMSYF
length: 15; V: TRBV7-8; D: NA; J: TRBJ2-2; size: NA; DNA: TGTGCCAGCAGCCTACAGGGCACGAACACCGGGGAGCTGTTTTTT; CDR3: CASSLQGTNTGELFF
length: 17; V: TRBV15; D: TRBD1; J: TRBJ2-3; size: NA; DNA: TGTGCCACCAGCAGCCCCCGGGACAGGGGCCCCACAGATACGCAGTATTTT; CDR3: CATSSPRDRGPTDTQYF
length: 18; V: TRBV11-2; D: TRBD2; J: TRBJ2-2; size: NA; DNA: TGTGCCAGCAGCTTCACGACTAGCGGGAGGGGGAACACCGGGGAGCTGTTTTTT; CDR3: CASSFTTSGRGNTGELFF
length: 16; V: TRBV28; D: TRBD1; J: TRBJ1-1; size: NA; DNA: TGTGCCAGCAGTTTCCTGGGACAGGGGCGGGTCGCTGAAGCTTTCTTT; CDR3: CASSFLGQGRVAEAFF
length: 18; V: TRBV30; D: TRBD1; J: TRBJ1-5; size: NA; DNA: TGTGCCTGGAGTGTACCCGGGACAGGGGGTGCCGCGAGTCAGCCCCAGCATTTT; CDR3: CAWSVPGTGGAASQPQHF
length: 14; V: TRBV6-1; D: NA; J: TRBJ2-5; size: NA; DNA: TGTGCCAGCAGTAGAATAGGGGAACAAGAGACCCAGTACTTC; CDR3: CASSRIGEQETQYF
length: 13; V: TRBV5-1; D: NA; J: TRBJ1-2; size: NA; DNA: TGCGCCAGCAGCTTGACGGACTCCTATGGCTACACCTTC; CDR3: CASSLTDSYGYTF
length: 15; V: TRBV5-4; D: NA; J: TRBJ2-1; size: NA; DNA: TGTGCCAGCAGCTTGGCCCAGGGCTCCTACAATGAGCAGTTCTTC; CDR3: CASSLAQGSYNEQFF
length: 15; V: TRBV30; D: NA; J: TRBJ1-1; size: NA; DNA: TGTGCCTGGAAACCCGGCGGACTGATGAACACTGAAGCTTTCTTT; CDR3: CAWKPGGLMNTEAFF
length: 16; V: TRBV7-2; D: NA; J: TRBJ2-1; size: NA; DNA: TGTGCCAGCAGCGTAGGGGGAACGGGGGTTTTGAATGAGCAGTTCTTC; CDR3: CASSVGGTGVLNEQFF
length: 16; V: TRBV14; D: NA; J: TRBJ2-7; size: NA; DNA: TGTGCCAGCAGCCAAGATCGAGCGAGAGGATACTACGAGCAGTACTTC; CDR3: CASSQDRARGYYEQYF
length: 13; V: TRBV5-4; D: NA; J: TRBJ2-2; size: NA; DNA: TGTGCCAGCAGCGCTACAGCCTCCGGGGAGCTGTTTTTT; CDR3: CASSATASGELFF
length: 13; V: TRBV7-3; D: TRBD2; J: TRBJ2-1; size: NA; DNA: TGTGCCAGCAGTACTAGCGGGAGGGCCAGGCAGTTCTTC; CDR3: CASSTSGRARQFF
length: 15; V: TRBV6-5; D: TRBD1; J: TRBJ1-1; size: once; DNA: TGTGCCAGCACCAGGGGGCTTTCAGTGAACACTGAAGCTTTCTTT; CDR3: CASTRGLSVNTEAFF
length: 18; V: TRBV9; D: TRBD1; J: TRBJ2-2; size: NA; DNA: TGTGCCAGCAGCTCGCAACCGACAGGACGGGACAGGACCGGGGAGCTGTTTTTT; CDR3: CASSSQPTGRDRTGELFF
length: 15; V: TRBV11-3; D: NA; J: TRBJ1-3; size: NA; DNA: TGTGCCAGCAGCGATCCAAGTGTCTCTGGAAACACCATATATTTT; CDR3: CASSDPSVSGNTIYF
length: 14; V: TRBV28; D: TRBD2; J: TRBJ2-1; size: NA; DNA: TGTGCCAGCAGTGGACTAGACCTTCGGGATGAGCAGTTCTTC; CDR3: CASSGLDLRDEQFF
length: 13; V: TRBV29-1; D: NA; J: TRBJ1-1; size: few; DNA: TGCAGCGTTGAGAAGAGGGCGAACACTGAAGCTTTCTTT; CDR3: CSVEKRANTEAFF
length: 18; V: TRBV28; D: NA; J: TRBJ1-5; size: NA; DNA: TGTGCCAGCAGTCCATGGACAGTGGGAGGCTATAGCAATCAGCCCCAGCATTTT; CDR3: CASSPWTVGGYSNQPQHF